One sample yielded the 2 T cell receptor beta chains listed below, sequenced in a study of human T cells and chemical hapten exposure. TCRdb ran MiXCR on the RACE reads and lists one entry per CDR3 protein. The data hold about 110,000 distinct CDR3 sequences, with roughly a tenth observed a single time. Indicated time point: patch test 2, 6 weeks after DPC sensitization. Treatment given: therapeutic diphenylcyclopropenone sensitization with weekly scalp DPC. Sequenced material: whole blood, taken in connection with sensitization to the hapten diphenylcyclopropenone (DPC). Receptor source: a woman in her thirties or forties with alopecia areata. Some clones in this sample may be carry-over from other donors' samples.

The rearrangement joins TRBV12-5 to TRBJ2-1; TRBD2 is a possible D gene (6 bases). The CDR3 totals 14 residues. Per the germline V gene, CDR1 is LGHNT and CDR2 is FRNRAP. V was pared by 5 bases and J by 6 bases, with 14 bases between. CDR3 in DNA: TGTGCTAGTGGTCGGGGCCACGGGGGCAATGAGCAGTTCTTC. Its translation is CASGRGHGGNEQFF.

The gene calls are TRBV30 and TRBJ1-5; maybe TRBD1 (5 bases). Per the germline V gene, CDR1 is GTSNPN and CDR2 is SVGIG (reference sequence). V lost 0 bases and J 6 bases, leaving 12 bases between the germline ends. CDR3 length equals 14 residues. CDR3 protein: CAWSVLGGTQPQHF. Here the CDR3 DNA reads TGTGCCTGGAGTGTATTAGGAGGGACTCAGCCCCAGCATTTT.